A single sample gave rise to the 22 T cell receptor beta chains below, sequenced in a study of T cells in Graves' hyperthyroidism and ophthalmopathy. Template material for amplifying TCR beta CDR3 regions consisted of RNA transcripts. The HTBI set primed first-round TCR CDR3 RT-PCR. MiXCR, run by TCRdb on the multiplex PCR reads, gives a single entry per CDR3 protein. The table records fewer than 300,000 distinct CDR3 sequences, 20% to 30% of them present only once. Sequencing input: blood. Receptor source: a man in his forties or fifties with Graves' hyperthyroidism that later progressed to Graves' ophthalmopathy.

At least ten counts were recorded for this clonotype. The chain has TRBV15 and TRBJ1-2; 9 bases align to TRBD1. V lost 0 bases, J lost 6 bases, and 2 bases stayed unmatched. The CDR3 contains 14 residues. Germline assignment: CDR1 LNHNV and CDR2 YYDKDF (reference sequence). The CDR3 nucleotides read TGTGCCACCAGCAGAGACTGGGACAGGGATGGCTACACCTTC. Its protein is CATSRDWDRDGYTF.

In this sample, this clonotype turned up many times. The V and J genes are TRBV12-3 or TRBV12-4 and TRBJ2-7; D is possibly TRBD2 (6 bases). CDR3 length equals 13 residues. Trimming left V 6 bases short and J 4 bases short, with 13 bases between. Here the CDR3 DNA reads TGTGCCAGCAGCCCGGACTATCCTTACGAGCAGTACTTC. This codes for CASSPDYPYEQYF.

The chain is built from TRBV20-1 and TRBJ1-3, with a weak D call TRBD1 (6 bases). Trimming pared 0 bases from V and 0 bases from J, leaving 9 bases between. The CDR3 is made up of 15 amino acids. The germline gives CDR1 DFQATT, CDR2 SNEGSKA (reference sequence). CDR3: CSARDGGASGNTIYF. DNA of the CDR3: TGCAGTGCTAGAGATGGGGGCGCCTCTGGAAACACCATATATTTT.

There are many counts of this clonotype. The chain combines TRBV10-3 with TRBJ2-2, with D possibly being TRBD1 (5 bases). This CDR3 is built from 15 residues. Trimming left V 2 bases short and J 5 bases short, with 12 bases between. The germline V gene encodes CDR1 ENHRY and CDR2 SYGVKD. CDR3 DNA: TGTGCCATCAGTGAGCTGGGGCCAGGAACCGGGGAGCTGTTTTTT. This encodes CAISELGPGTGELFF.

In its sample, this clonotype was seen many times. The chain uses TRBV6-1 and TRBJ2-5; 7 bases line up with TRBD2. Germline V gives CDR1 MNHNS, CDR2 SASEGT. The CDR3 consists of 13 residues. Trimming removed 4 bases from V and 4 bases from J; junction bases left unmatched: 3. CDR3 DNA: TGTGCCAGCAGTGGGATAGCGGGAGAGACCCAGTACTTC. As protein: CASSGIAGETQYF.

This clonotype was found many times. The CDR3 here is CSVAGTGSGYEQYF. For the CDR3, the DNA is TGCAGCGTTGCCGGGACAGGGTCGGGGTACGAGCAGTACTTC. The chain links TRBV29-1 to TRBJ2-7, with TRBD1 matching 9 bases. Trimming took 4 bases from V and 4 from J; bases not matched to a gene: 8. The CDR3 runs to 14 residues. Germline V gene sequence: CDR1 SQVTM, CDR2 ANQGSEA.

This clonotype showed up just once. The genes are TRBV19 and TRBJ1-1; 9 positions agree with TRBD1. The length of the CDR3 is 14 residues. CDR1 and CDR2 (germline): LNHDA, SQIVND (reference sequence). The V segment lost 5 bases and the J segment 7 bases; nucleotides outside the gene matches: 8. CDR3 loop: CASSDGQGRFEAFF. In DNA form, the CDR3 reads TGTGCCAGTAGTGACGGACAGGGGAGGTTTGAAGCTTTCTTT. Filled out from reference TRBV19 and TRBJ1-1, the complete variable domain reads DGGITQSPKYLFRKEGQNVTLSCEQNLNHDAMYWYRQDPGQGLRLIYYSQIVNDFQKGDIAEGYSVSREKKESFPLTVTSAQKNPTAFYLCASSDGQGRFEAFFGQGTRLTVV.

The genes are TRBV3-1 and TRBJ1-5; D remains ambiguous. V dropped 5 bases and J dropped 8 bases, with 13 bases sitting between them. The CDR3 is 13 residues long. CDR1 and CDR2 from the germline V gene are LGHDT and YNNKEL (reference sequence). The CDR3 DNA sequence: TGTGCCAGCAGCTTCGGGGTGGGCAAGCCCCAGCATTTT. Its translation is CASSFGVGKPQHF. The whole variable domain, filled in from reference TRBV3-1 and TRBJ1-5, reads DTAVSQTPKYLVTQMGNDKSIKCEQNLGHDTMYWYKQDSKKFLKIMFSYNNKELIINETVPNRFSPKSPDKAHLNLHINSLELGDSAVYFCASSFGVGKPQHFGDGTRLSIL.

This clonotype has ten or more counts. The rearrangement links TRBV29-1 to TRBJ1-5; TRBD1 is a possible D gene (5 bases). The CDR3 is 15 residues long. Germline V gene lookup returns CDR1 SQVTM and CDR2 ANQGSEA. Trimming took 4 bases from V and 5 from J, leaving 18 bases between them. The CDR3 is CSVVLGPVSDQPQHF. The CDR3 bases are TGCAGCGTTGTTTTGGGGCCAGTGAGCGATCAGCCCCAGCATTTT.

This clonotype was observed many times. This rearrangement joins TRBV7-2 to TRBJ1-2, with D hard to call. The V and J ends lost 5 bases and 8 bases respectively, with 18 bases between them. Germline loops: CDR1 SGHTA, CDR2 FQGNSA. The CDR3 is 14 residues long. DNA of the CDR3: TGTGCCAGCAGCACTACCGGGCCCCTCCGAGGCTACACCTTC. It specifies CASSTTGPLRGYTF.

The genes are TRBV10-3 and TRBJ1-2; D possibly corresponds to TRBD1 (5 bases). The CDR3 runs to 18 residues. Germline-derived CDR1 and CDR2 are ENHRY and SYGVKD. Trimming stripped 3 bases from V and 1 base from J, with 21 bases between. The CDR3, as DNA: TGTGCCATCAGTGACCCTTTTAGGGACGGAACTTATAACTATGGCTACACCTTC. Its translation: CAISDPFRDGTYNYGYTF.

This clonotype was picked up many times. This chain links TRBV30 with TRBJ2-7, with 7 nucleotides matching TRBD2. CDR3 length equals 13 residues. The germline CDR1 and CDR2 sequences are GTSNPN and SVGIG (reference sequence). The J segment lost 4 bases and the V segment lost 5 bases, leaving 8 bases of the junction unmatched. CDR3 sequence reads: CAWDAGVGYEQYF. DNA of the CDR3: TGTGCCTGGGACGCGGGAGTGGGATACGAGCAGTACTTC.

This clonotype has only one observation. The chain links TRBV12-3 or TRBV12-4 to TRBJ1-1; 9 bases agree with TRBD1. V dropped 7 bases and J dropped 6; count of bases not matched to a gene: 12. The CDR3 length is 15 residues. CDR3 loop: CASTERGTGLSEAFF. Here the CDR3 DNA reads TGTGCCAGCACCGAGAGGGGGACAGGGCTTTCTGAAGCTTTCTTT.

The rearrangement uses TRBV12-3 or TRBV12-4 and TRBJ1-2; maybe TRBD1 (5 bases). This CDR3 region has 15 residues. Trimming took off 8 bases at V and 6 bases at J, with 22 bases between the two ends. The CDR3 DNA reads as TGTGCCAGCCAATCTCACTCAGGGTTGGCGAATGGCTACACCTTC. It codes for CASQSHSGLANGYTF.

This clonotype was seen many times. The chain joins TRBV12-3 or TRBV12-4 to TRBJ1-2; TRBD1 agrees at 12 bases. V shed 8 bases and J 6 bases; nucleotides not matched to a gene: 4. This CDR3 has 13 residues. CDR3 coding DNA: TGTGCCAGCGGGGACAGGGGGCAGGATGGCTACACCTTC. This codes for CASGDRGQDGYTF.

At least ten counts were recorded for this clonotype. V gene TRBV20-1 combines with J gene TRBJ1-3, with 9 nucleotides matching TRBD1. The length of the CDR3 is 15 residues. CDR1 is DFQATT and CDR2 is SNEGSKA in the germline V gene (reference sequence). J was trimmed by 4 bases and V by 1 base; bases with no gene match: 5. CDR3 protein: CSARGGQGGGNTIYF. The CDR3 DNA is TGCAGTGCTAGAGGGGGACAGGGCGGCGGAAACACCATATATTTT.

In its sample, this clonotype was seen many times. This chain joins TRBV28 and TRBJ1-1; no definite D call. The ends were cut back, 3 bases at V and 1 base at J, with 9 bases in the middle. Per the germline V gene, CDR1 is MDHEN and CDR2 is SYDVKM. This CDR3 comprises 14 residues. CDR3 sequence: CASSFFSGNTEAFF. The CDR3 nucleotides are TGTGCCAGCAGTTTTTTCTCAGGGAACACTGAAGCTTTCTTT.

At least ten counts were recorded for this clonotype. This chain uses TRBV6-1 with TRBJ2-5; 12 nucleotides line up with TRBD1. The CDR3 has 16 residues. Germline lookup yields CDR1 MNHNS and CDR2 SASEGT. With 4 bases clipped from V and 4 bases from J, the junction kept 7 bases outside the gene matches. CDR3 loop: CASSGPGTGGAETQYF. The CDR3 DNA sequence: TGTGCCAGCAGTGGGCCCGGGACAGGGGGCGCAGAGACCCAGTACTTC.

This clonotype was recorded many times. V gene TRBV12-3 or TRBV12-4 combines with J gene TRBJ2-2; no clear D gene. The length of the CDR3 is 12 residues. The germline V and J ends were trimmed by 3 bases and 13 bases, with 12 bases remaining between them. DNA for the CDR3: TGTGCCAGCAGTTTTACTGTCGTAGGGCTGTTTTTT. This sequence encodes CASSFTVVGLFF.

This clonotype showed up just a few times. This chain links TRBV19 with TRBJ1-1; TRBD1 is a possible D gene (6 bases). Germline V CDR1 and CDR2: LNHDA, SQIVND (reference sequence). V was shortened by 10 bases and J by 4 bases, with 16 bases between the two germline ends. The CDR3 has 13 amino acids. CDR3 in DNA: TGTGCCACTCACAAGGGGGTTTCCACTGAAGCTTTCTTT. Protein: CATHKGVSTEAFF.

Only a few counts were recorded for this clonotype. The chain is built from TRBV6-1 and TRBJ1-2; no reliable D call. Trimming stripped 1 base from V and 4 bases from J, with 10 bases between. This CDR3 is built from 14 residues. Germline V gene data show CDR1 as MNHNS and CDR2 as SASEGT. This CDR3 reads CASSEGWSSYGYTF. CDR3 in DNA: TGTGCCAGCAGTGAAGGATGGAGTTCCTATGGCTACACCTTC.

This clonotype was counted ten times or more. The chain couples TRBV7-6 to TRBJ2-5, with D tentatively TRBD1 (6 bases). From germline, CDR1 is SGHVS and CDR2 FNYEAQ. The V gene lost 5 bases and the J gene lost 7 bases, with 14 bases spanning the gap. The CDR3 loop spans 13 amino acids. The CDR3 reads CASSPGQIMTQYF. For the CDR3, the DNA is TGTGCCAGCAGCCCAGGACAGATTATGACCCAGTACTTC. Full variable domain (missing parts from reference TRBV7-6 and TRBJ2-5): GAGVSQSPRYKVTKRGQDVALRCDPISGHVSLYWYRQALGQGPEFLTYFNYEAQQDKSGLPNDRFSAERPEGSISTLTIQRTEQRDSAMYRCASSPGQIMTQYFGPGTRLLVL.